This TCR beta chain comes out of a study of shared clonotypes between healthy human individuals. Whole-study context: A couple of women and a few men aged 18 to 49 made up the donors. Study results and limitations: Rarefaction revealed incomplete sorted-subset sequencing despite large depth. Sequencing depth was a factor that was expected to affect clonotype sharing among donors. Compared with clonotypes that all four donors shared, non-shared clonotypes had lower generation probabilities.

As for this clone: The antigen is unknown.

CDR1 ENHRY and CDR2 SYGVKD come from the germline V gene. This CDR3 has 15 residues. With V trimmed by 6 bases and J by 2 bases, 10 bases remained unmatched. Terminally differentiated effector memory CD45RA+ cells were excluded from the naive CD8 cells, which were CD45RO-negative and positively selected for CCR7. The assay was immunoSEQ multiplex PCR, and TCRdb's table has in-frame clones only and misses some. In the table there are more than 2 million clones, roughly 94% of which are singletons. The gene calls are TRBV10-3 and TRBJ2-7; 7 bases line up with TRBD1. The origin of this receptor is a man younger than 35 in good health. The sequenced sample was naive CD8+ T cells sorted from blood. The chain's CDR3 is CAISSPGQSPYEQYF. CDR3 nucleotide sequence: TGTGCCATCAGCTCACCGGGACAGAGCCCCTACGAGCAGTACTTC.